This T cell receptor beta chain was identified in a study of identical twins (dated by TCRdb to the mid-2010s). For the study in its entirety: TCR alpha and beta repertoires from monozygotic twins, unrelated adults of various ages and cord blood were deep-sequenced to test whether fetal clonotypes persist. To rule out contamination, the twin experiments were replicated at different times with different library preparation protocols. Study-level results and caveats: In beta out-of-frame sequences, excess twin sharing was weaker, because having fewer shared sequences lowered the signal-to-noise ratio. Compared with coincidental sharing between unrelated individuals, an excess of low generation-probability sequences was observed among out-of-frame TCR alpha sequences shared between twins. Invariant T cells such as MAIT and iNKT could partly confound zero-insertion analyses, though diverse VJ usage argued against this for most clonotypes. Fewer insertions were carried by abundant cord blood beta clonotypes; a weaker similar trend was observed in young adult naive repertoires, while no such trend was observed in memory repertoires. Conclusions relied on cross-sectional statistical analysis, since the same donors could not be followed over many years. In monozygotic twins, out-of-frame TCR alpha sharing was systematically underestimated by recombination models, although the models agreed with sharing between unrelated individuals.

A word on this clonotype: Its antigen is unknown. Base qualities are not provided; no much larger clone lies one nucleotide away.

Only healthy Caucasian donors were included. The library relied on 5' RACE. Sequenced using an Illumina HiSeq 2000. Template switching introduced a universal primer binding site; the final cDNA contained a unique molecular identifier, enabling accurate counting of TCR cDNA molecules. Specific primers in the conserved constant-segment region were used to synthesize first-strand cDNA for TCR alpha and beta chains. To control for contamination, every cDNA library was double barcoded, receiving both a SMART-Mk sample barcode and Illumina barcodes. Two successive PCR steps introduced TruSeq adapter sequences along with Illumina sample barcodes. The Illumina HiSeq platform was used with custom primers to sequence TCR alpha and beta cDNA libraries. Concerning the study's data processing: Raw reads were processed with MiGEC to extract unique molecular identifiers, and MiXCR was used to determine CDR3 positions. For each individual, recombination models were inferred using an EM algorithm with the repgenHMM and IGoR tools. Shared clonotypes were analyzed with the tcR package in R, and sharing was normalized by the product of cloneset sizes. Out-of-frame nonproductive sequences were analyzed to study raw recombination free of thymic and clonal selection effects. TCRdb trimmed the raw reads at Q25, called clones with MiXCR and kept productive beta chains. Rows with one shared CDR3 protein collapse into an entry with the most common genes and DNA. These V and J calls are TCRdb output, not the study's own analysis. In all, the sample holds 1.5 million to 2 million distinct CDR3 sequences, and about 32% of those were seen once. The ten largest make up 0.25% to 0.3% of the sample.

CDR1 MNHEY and CDR2 SMNVEV are derived from the germline V gene (reference sequence). Cut back by 3 bases and 2 bases, the V and J ends lie 11 bases apart. Counted from cysteine to phenylalanine, this CDR3 has 14 amino acids. Here the CDR3 DNA is all that survives: 42 bases in frame from base 1. Sequencing was performed on cord blood. The chain joins TRBV27 to TRBJ2-7; TRBD1 is possibly the D segment (6 matching bases). The TCR sequence derives from a newborn girl in good health. The DNA is TGTGCCAGCAGTTTTAGGACAGACCCCTACGAGCAGTACTTC. It encodes CASSFRTDPYEQYF.